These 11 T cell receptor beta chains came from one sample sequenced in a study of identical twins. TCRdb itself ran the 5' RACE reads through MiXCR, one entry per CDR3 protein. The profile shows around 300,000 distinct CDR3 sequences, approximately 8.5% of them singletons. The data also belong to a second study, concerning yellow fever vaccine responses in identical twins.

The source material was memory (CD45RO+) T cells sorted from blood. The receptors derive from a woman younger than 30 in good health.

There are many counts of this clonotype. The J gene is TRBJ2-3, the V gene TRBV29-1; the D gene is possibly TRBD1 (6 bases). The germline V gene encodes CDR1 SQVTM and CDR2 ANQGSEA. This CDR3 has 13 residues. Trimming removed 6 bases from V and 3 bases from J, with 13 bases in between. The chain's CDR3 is CSVQQQGTDTQYF. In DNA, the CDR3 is TGCAGCGTCCAACAACAGGGTACAGATACGCAGTATTTT.

CDR3 residues: CASSPLWGVSYNEQFF. The DNA of the CDR3 is TGTGCCAGCAGTCCACTATGGGGGGTCTCCTACAATGAGCAGTTCTTC. This chain connects TRBV7-9 to TRBJ2-1, with D maybe TRBD2 (6 bases). This CDR3 contains 16 residues. V lost 6 bases and J lost 0, with 15 bases in between. Germline CDR1 SEHNR, CDR2 FQNEAQ (reference sequence).

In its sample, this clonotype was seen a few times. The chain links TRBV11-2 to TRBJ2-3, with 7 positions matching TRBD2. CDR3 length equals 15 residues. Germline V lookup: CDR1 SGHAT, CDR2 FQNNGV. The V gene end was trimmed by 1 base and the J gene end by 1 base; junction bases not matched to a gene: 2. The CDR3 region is CASSLVLAGTDTQYF. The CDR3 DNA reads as TGTGCCAGCAGCTTAGTGCTAGCGGGCACAGATACGCAGTATTTT.

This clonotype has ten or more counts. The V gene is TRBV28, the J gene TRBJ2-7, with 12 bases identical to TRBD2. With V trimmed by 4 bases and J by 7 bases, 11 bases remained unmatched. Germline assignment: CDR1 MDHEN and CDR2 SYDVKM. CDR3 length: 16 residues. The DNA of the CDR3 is TGTGCCAGCAGTTCATCCCGACTAGCGGGAGTTGGGGAGCAGTACTTC. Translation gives CASSSSRLAGVGEQYF.

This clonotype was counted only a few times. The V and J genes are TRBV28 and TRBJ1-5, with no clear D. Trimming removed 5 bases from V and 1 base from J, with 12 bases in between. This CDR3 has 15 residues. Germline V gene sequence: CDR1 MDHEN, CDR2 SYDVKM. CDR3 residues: CASSNISKSNQPQHF. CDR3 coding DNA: TGTGCCAGCAGTAATATAAGCAAAAGCAATCAGCCCCAGCATTTT.

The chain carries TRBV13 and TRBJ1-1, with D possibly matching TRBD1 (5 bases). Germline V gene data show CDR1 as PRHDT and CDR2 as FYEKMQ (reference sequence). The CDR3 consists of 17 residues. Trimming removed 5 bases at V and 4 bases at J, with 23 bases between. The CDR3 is CASSLRTGGGSLTEAFF. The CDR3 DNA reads TGTGCCAGCAGCCTACGAACGGGGGGTGGAAGTCTCACTGAAGCTTTCTTT.

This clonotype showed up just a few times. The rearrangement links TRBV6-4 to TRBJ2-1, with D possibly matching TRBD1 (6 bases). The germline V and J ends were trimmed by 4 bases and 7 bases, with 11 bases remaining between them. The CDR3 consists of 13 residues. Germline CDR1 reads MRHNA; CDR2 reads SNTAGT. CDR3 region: CASSAARGNEQFF. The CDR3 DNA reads TGTGCCAGCAGTGCCGCTAGGGGGAATGAGCAGTTCTTC.

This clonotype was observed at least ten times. The CDR3 DNA reads TGTGCCAGCAGTGATGCGGAGACAGATACGCAGTATTTT. Amino acids: CASSDAETDTQYF. J is TRBJ2-3 and V is TRBV2; D not resolved. CDR1 is SNHLY and CDR2 is FYNNEI in the germline V gene. The CDR3 has 13 amino acids. Trimming pared 3 bases from V and 3 bases from J, leaving 7 bases between.

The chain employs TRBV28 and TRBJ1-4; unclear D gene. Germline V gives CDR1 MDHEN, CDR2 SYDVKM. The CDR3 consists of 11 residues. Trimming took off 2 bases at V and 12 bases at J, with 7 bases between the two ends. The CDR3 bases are TGTGCCAGCAGTTTAAAGTGGGAACTGTTTTTT. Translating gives CASSLKWELFF.

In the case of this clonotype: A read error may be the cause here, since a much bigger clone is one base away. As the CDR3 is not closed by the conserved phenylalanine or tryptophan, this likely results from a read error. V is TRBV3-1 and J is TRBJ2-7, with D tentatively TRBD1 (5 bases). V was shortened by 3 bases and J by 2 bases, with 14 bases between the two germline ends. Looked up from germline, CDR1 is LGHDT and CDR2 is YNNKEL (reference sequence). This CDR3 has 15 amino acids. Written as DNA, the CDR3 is TGTGCCAGCAGCCAGACCCCGCAGGGTGCCTACGAGCAGTACTAC. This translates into CASSQTPQGAYEQYY.

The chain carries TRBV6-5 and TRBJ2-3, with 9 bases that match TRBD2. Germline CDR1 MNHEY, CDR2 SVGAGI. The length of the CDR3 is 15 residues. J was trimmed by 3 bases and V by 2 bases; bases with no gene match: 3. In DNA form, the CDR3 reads TGTGCCAGCAGTTACCGCGGGAGGGAAACAGATACGCAGTATTTT. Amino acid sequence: CASSYRGRETDTQYF.